The 19 T cell receptor beta chains reported below all come from one sample, sequenced in a study of T cell responses to AZD1222 COVID-19 vaccine. This table comes from immunoSEQ multiplex PCR, and its TCRdb copy is limited to in-frame clones, with some not included. The sample contains about 110,000 clones, 75% to 95% of which appear only once. Here the sequenced sample was peripheral blood, taken 28 days after the second AZD1222 dose. All receptors derive from an adult who received the AZD1222 COVID-19 vaccine.

The rearrangement uses TRBV2 and TRBJ2-1; TRBD2 matches at 13 bases. The V gene end was trimmed by 5 bases and the J gene end by 8 bases; junction bases not matched to a gene: 12. Germline lookup yields CDR1 SNHLY and CDR2 FYNNEI. This CDR3 spans 17 amino acids. CDR3 in DNA: TGTGCCAGCAGTCCCTCCCTCGGACTAGCGGGAGAAGATGAGCAGTTCTTC. Residues: CASSPSLGLAGEDEQFF. Complete variable domain (other parts from reference TRBV2 and TRBJ2-1): EPEVTQTPSHQVTQMGQEVILRCVPISNHLYFYWYRQILGQKVEFLVSFYNNEISEKSEIFDDQFSVERPDGSNFTLKIRSTKLEDSAMYFCASSPSLGLAGEDEQFFGPGTRLTVL.

J is TRBJ2-7 and V is TRBV4-1, with TRBD2 identical over 9 bases. V lost 1 base to trimming and J lost 2 bases; unmatched junction nucleotides: 6. This CDR3 is built from 16 residues. Germline assignment: CDR1 MGHRA and CDR2 YSYEKL. CDR3 coding DNA: TGCGCCAGCAGCCAAGGGGTTAGCGGGAGCCCCTACGAGCAGTACTTC. Protein: CASSQGVSGSPYEQYF.

About this clone: Mismatch with germline at one junction end may stem from a read error. The chain joins TRBV19 to TRBJ2-3; D gene unclear. Germline CDR1 reads LNHDA; CDR2 reads SQIVND (reference sequence). The CDR3 has 14 residues. CDR3 sequence reads: CASSSIGSTDTQYF. The CDR3 coding sequence is TGTGCCAGTAGTTCGATAGGAAGTACAGACACGCAGTATTTT.

The V call is TRBV4-2, the J call TRBJ1-4; a possible D gene is TRBD1 (5 bases). This CDR3 comprises 15 residues. Germline V gives CDR1 LGHNA, CDR2 YNFKEQ. The V gene lost 3 bases and the J gene lost 3 bases, with 11 bases spanning the gap. The CDR3 protein is CASSHGTASNEKLFF. In DNA, the CDR3 is TGTGCCAGCAGCCATGGGACGGCTTCTAATGAAAAACTGTTTTTT.

CDR3 amino acids: CASSKGGSEELWSAGELFF. CDR3 sequence (DNA): TGTGCCAGCAGCAAAGGGGGAAGTGAAGAACTGTGGTCCGCCGGGGAGCTGTTTTTT. The V gene is TRBV21-1, the J gene TRBJ2-2. TRBV21-1 is described as a pseudogene. The CDR3 spans 19 residues.

This rearrangement joins TRBV2 to TRBJ2-3; D ambiguous. CDR3 length: 14 amino acids. Trimming stripped 0 bases from V and 0 bases from J, with 4 bases between. From germline, CDR1 is SNHLY and CDR2 FYNNEI. The CDR3 spells CASSEAGSTDTQYF. Here the CDR3 DNA reads TGTGCCAGCAGTGAAGCAGGGAGCACAGATACGCAGTATTTT.

The J gene is TRBJ2-2, the V gene TRBV30; 9 bases are shared with TRBD2. The trim removed 2 bases at V and 3 bases at J, leaving 4 bases unmatched. The CDR3 runs to 15 residues. The V gene's germline CDR1 is GTSNPN and CDR2 SVGIG (reference sequence). The CDR3 nucleotides read TGTGCCTGGAGTCTAGCGGGGATCGACACCGGGGAGCTGTTTTTT. Translating gives CAWSLAGIDTGELFF.

This chain links TRBV2 with TRBJ1-6, with D possibly being TRBD1 (6 bases). Germline CDR1 SNHLY, CDR2 FYNNEI. There are 13 residues in the CDR3. Deletions cut 7 bases from V and 7 bases from J, with 11 bases between. Here the CDR3 reads CASTWTENSPLHF. CDR3 coding DNA: TGTGCCAGCACCTGGACAGAGAATTCACCCCTCCACTTT.

The CDR3 protein is CASSLDRTGGQPQHF. The CDR3, as DNA: TGTGCCAGCAGCTTAGATAGAACAGGGGGACAGCCCCAGCATTTT. The chain links TRBV11-2 to TRBJ1-5; the match to TRBD1 covers 8 bases. The germline V gene has CDR1 SGHAT and CDR2 FQNNGV. Germline trimming cut 0 bases from V and 7 bases from J; bases unmatched to any gene: 5. The CDR3 extends over 15 amino acids.

The rearrangement links TRBV25-1 to TRBJ2-5; no definite D call. Germline CDR1 is MGHDK and CDR2 is SYGVNS. V was clipped by 3 bases and J by 2 bases, with 7 bases between them. CDR3 length: 13 amino acids. CDR3 sequence: CASSEVSQETQYF. CDR3 DNA: TGTGCCAGCAGTGAGGTGTCGCAAGAGACCCAGTACTTC.

The chain is built from TRBV3-1 (or the pseudogene TRBV3-2) and TRBJ2-2; D is perhaps TRBD2 (6 bases). The CDR3 consists of 15 residues. Germline CDR1 and CDR2: LGHDT and YNNKEL (reference sequence). V lost 0 bases and J 7 bases, leaving 12 bases between the germline ends. The CDR3 DNA is TGTGCCAGCAGCCAAGACCGGGCGGGGAGCGGGGAGCTGTTTTTT. This sequence encodes CASSQDRAGSGELFF.

In DNA form, the CDR3 reads TGTGCCAGCTCACCACCGGGACTAGCCAAGCAGTTCTTC. It encodes CASSPPGLAKQFF. The chain is built from TRBV18 and TRBJ2-1; 9 bases fit TRBD2. The CDR3 extends over 13 amino acids. Germline V lookup: CDR1 KGHSH, CDR2 LQKENI. V was clipped by 0 bases and J by 11 bases; unmatched bases: 2.

The gene calls are TRBV6-5 and TRBJ2-2; 7 positions match TRBD2. CDR1 and CDR2 from the germline V gene are MNHEY and SVGAGI. This CDR3 contains 15 residues. The trim removed 4 bases at V and 4 bases at J, leaving 6 bases unmatched. Here the CDR3 reads CASSSRLAPTGELFF. As DNA, the CDR3 is TGTGCCAGCAGTTCAAGACTAGCCCCCACCGGGGAGCTGTTTTTT.

The gene calls are TRBV18 and TRBJ2-1; 7 bases are shared with TRBD2. After removal of 6 bases from V and 5 bases from J, the junction contained 10 bases not matched to a gene. Germline CDR1 is KGHSH and CDR2 is LQKENI. The CDR3 covers 15 residues. CDR3 in amino acids: CASSSMGGSHNEQFF. CDR3 sequence (DNA): TGTGCCAGCTCCTCGATGGGCGGGAGCCACAATGAGCAGTTCTTC. Combining the CDR3 with reference TRBV18 and TRBJ2-1 gives the whole variable domain NAGVMQNPRHLVRRRGQEARLRCSPMKGHSHVYWYRQLPEEGLKFMVYLQKENIIDESGMPKERFSAEFPKEGPSILRIQQVVRGDSAAYFCASSSMGGSHNEQFFGPGTRLTVL.

The chain joins TRBV28 to TRBJ1-1; possibly TRBD1 for D (5 bases). CDR1 and CDR2 from the germline V gene are MDHEN and SYDVKM. Between the trimmed V and J ends, which lost 3 bases and 11 bases, there was a span of 10 bases. This CDR3 comprises 11 residues. CDR3 protein: CASSFWGDAFF. CDR3 sequence (DNA): TGTGCCAGCAGTTTTTGGGGGGATGCTTTCTTT.

The chain has TRBV6-5 and TRBJ1-4; 8 nucleotides align to TRBD1. The CDR3 is 14 amino acids. The J segment lost 4 bases and the V segment lost 6 bases, leaving 4 bases of the junction unmatched. Per the germline V gene, CDR1 is MNHEY and CDR2 is SVGAGI. As DNA, the CDR3 is TGTGCCAGCAGCCCGACAGGGGATAATGAAAAACTGTTTTTT. Its translation: CASSPTGDNEKLFF.

The chain recombines TRBV19 with TRBJ1-1, with D perhaps TRBD1 (5 bases). The germline gives CDR1 LNHDA, CDR2 SQIVND (reference sequence). The CDR3 is 17 amino acids. The germline V and J ends were trimmed by 0 bases and 0 bases, with 14 bases remaining between them. The CDR3 region is CASSIDDRRLMNTEAFF. In DNA, the CDR3 is TGTGCCAGTAGTATAGATGACAGACGGCTCATGAACACTGAAGCTTTCTTT.

The CDR3 spells CAWAGAYNEQFF. The CDR3, as DNA: TGTGCCTGGGCGGGGGCCTACAATGAGCAGTTCTTC. This chain joins TRBV30 and TRBJ2-1; TRBD2 aligns across 7 bases. Trimming cost V 5 bases and J 2 bases; bases outside gene matches: 0. This CDR3 is 12 amino acids long. CDR1 GTSNPN and CDR2 SVGIG come from the germline V gene (reference sequence).

The genes are TRBV7-9 and TRBJ2-7; 9 bases fit TRBD1. From germline, CDR1 is SEHNR and CDR2 FQNEAQ (reference sequence). V lost 2 bases, J lost 4 bases, and 9 bases stayed unmatched. This CDR3 has 16 residues. CDR3 in amino acids: CASSLQTGTGKYEQYF. Here the CDR3 DNA reads TGTGCCAGCAGCTTACAGACCGGGACAGGGAAGTACGAGCAGTACTTC.